Presented here are 31 T cell receptor beta chains from one specimen sequenced in a study of siplizumab effects on memory and regulatory T cells. Method: immunoSEQ multiplex PCR; TCRdb's copy keeps in-frame clones and lacks some. The sample contains over 85,000 clones, roughly 96% of which appear only once. The sample taken for sequencing was naive CD4+ T cells sorted from blood. The receptor source for this set is a human donor in good health.

The chain links TRBV30 to TRBJ2-3, with D perhaps TRBD1 or TRBD2 (6 bases each). This CDR3 is built from 14 residues. The ends were cut back, 2 bases at V and 1 base at J, with 10 bases in the middle. Germline lookup yields CDR1 GTSNPN and CDR2 SVGIG (reference sequence). CDR3 nucleotide sequence: TGTGCCTGGAGTTGGGGGGCCCGCACAGATACGCAGTATTTT. It codes for CAWSWGARTDTQYF. The full variable domain, completed using reference TRBV30 and TRBJ2-3, is SQTIHQWPATLVQPVGSPLSLECTVEGTSNPNLYWYRQAAGRGLQLLFYSVGIGQISSEVPQNLSASRPQDRQFILSSKKLLLSDSGFYLCAWSWGARTDTQYFGPGTRLTVL.

In regard to this clone: The identical CDR3 is also encoded by other nucleotide sequences in the sample. The chain joins TRBV9 to TRBJ2-5; a weak D match, TRBD2 (6 bases). Germline loops: CDR1 SGDLS, CDR2 YYNGEE. The CDR3 has 14 residues. Deletions cut 0 bases from V and 5 bases from J, with 11 bases between. CDR3 region: CASSVEGGGETQYF. CDR3 sequence (DNA): TGTGCCAGCAGCGTAGAGGGAGGTGGGGAGACCCAGTACTTC.

The genes are TRBV7-9 and TRBJ2-2; D possibly corresponds to TRBD1 (6 bases). Trimming left V 1 base short and J 4 bases short, with 16 bases between. Germline V gene data show CDR1 as SEHNR and CDR2 as FQNEAQ (reference sequence). The CDR3 has 17 amino acids. The CDR3 DNA sequence: TGTGCCAGCAGCTTAGACCGACAGGCGCTGAGCACCGGGGAGCTGTTTTTT. This sequence encodes CASSLDRQALSTGELFF.

The chain is built from TRBV5-4 and TRBJ2-7; tentative D call: TRBD1 (6 bases). This CDR3 spans 14 amino acids. The germline CDR1 and CDR2 sequences are SGHNT and YYREEE (reference sequence). Trimming removed 1 base at V and 3 bases at J, with 11 bases between. The DNA for the CDR3 is TGTGCCAGCAGCTTGTACGTAGGGGGCTACGAGCAGTACTTC. This translates into CASSLYVGGYEQYF.

The V call is TRBV5-1, the J call TRBJ2-3; the D is unclear. The germline V gene encodes CDR1 SGHRS and CDR2 YFSETQ. V was pared by 6 bases and J by 1 base, with 18 bases between. The CDR3 totals 16 residues. As DNA, the CDR3 is TGCGCCAGCACCCTTGCAGAGGCTCTGGGCACAGATACGCAGTATTTT. This codes for CASTLAEALGTDTQYF.

This chain links TRBV27 with TRBJ1-4; 10 positions match TRBD1. CDR1 is MNHEY, CDR2 SMNVEV, per germline (reference sequence). The CDR3 loop spans 18 amino acids. J gave up 9 bases and V 4 bases, and 17 bases lay outside the gene matches. CDR3 nucleotides: TGTGCCAGCAGTTCCACAATCTCCCCCGCGGGACAGGGGAAAAAACTGTTTTTT. The encoded protein is CASSSTISPAGQGKKLFF.

V usage is TRBV18 and J usage is TRBJ1-1, with 7 nucleotides matching TRBD1. Germline V gene sequence: CDR1 KGHSH, CDR2 LQKENI. The J segment lost 0 bases and the V segment lost 4 bases, leaving 5 bases of the junction unmatched. The CDR3 spans 15 residues. The CDR3 region has the DNA TGTGCCAGCTCACTAGGGACAGCCATGAACACTGAAGCTTTCTTT. Protein sequence: CASSLGTAMNTEAFF.

The chain uses TRBV11-1 and TRBJ2-2; 8 bases are shared with TRBD2. The CDR3 length is 19 residues. In germline, CDR1 is SGHAT, CDR2 FQDESV (reference sequence). Trimming took 1 base from V and 5 from J; bases not matched to a gene: 15. CDR3 amino acids: CASSLGSREAGGRTGELFF. CDR3 nucleotides: TGTGCCAGCAGCTTAGGTTCGAGGGAGGCGGGGGGCCGGACCGGGGAGCTGTTTTTT. Based on the CDR3 plus reference TRBV11-1 and TRBJ2-2, the full variable domain is EAEVAQSPRYKITEKSQAVAFWCDPISGHATLYWYRQILGQGPELLVQFQDESVVDDSQLPKDRFSAERLKGVDSTLKIQPAELGDSAMYLCASSLGSREAGGRTGELFFGEGSRLTVL.

The V gene is TRBV5-1, the J gene TRBJ1-1; 7 nucleotides align to TRBD1. The CDR3 covers 16 residues. The trim removed 0 bases at V and 4 bases at J, leaving 9 bases unmatched. In germline, CDR1 is SGHRS, CDR2 YFSETQ. The CDR3 region is CASSLEGGLPVTEAFF. CDR3 coding DNA: TGCGCCAGCAGCTTGGAAGGGGGCCTCCCCGTCACTGAAGCTTTCTTT.

The V gene is TRBV6-5, the J gene TRBJ1-4, with a possible D match to TRBD1 (5 bases). This CDR3 contains 15 residues. Trimming stripped 0 bases from V and 5 bases from J, with 10 bases between. CDR1 is MNHEY, CDR2 SVGAGI, per germline. The CDR3 nucleotides read TGTGCCAGCAGTTACTCGGGCGGGACGAATGAAAAACTGTTTTTT. Residues: CASSYSGGTNEKLFF.

The chain uses TRBV2 and TRBJ2-3; no clear D. V shed 2 bases and J shed 0 bases, with 6 bases lying between them. This CDR3 has 14 amino acids. Germline V gene sequence: CDR1 SNHLY, CDR2 FYNNEI. The CDR3 DNA sequence: TGTGCCAGCAGTGAATATCTCAGCACAGATACGCAGTATTTT. This encodes CASSEYLSTDTQYF.

The genes are TRBV28 and TRBJ1-3; D remains unclear. CDR3 length: 15 amino acids. V was pared by 2 bases and J by 0 bases, with 8 bases between. Per germline, CDR1 MDHEN and CDR2 SYDVKM. The CDR3 spells CASSLEGASGNTIYF. CDR3 nucleotides: TGTGCCAGCAGTTTAGAGGGCGCCTCTGGAAACACCATATATTTT.

The rearrangement links TRBV10-2 to TRBJ2-7; possibly TRBD2 for D (6 bases). Trimming took 0 bases from V and 3 from J, leaving 12 bases between them. Germline V lookup: CDR1 WSHSY, CDR2 SAAADI. The CDR3 consists of 15 residues. The DNA for the CDR3 is TGCGCCAGCAGTGAGTCAAGACGGGGGTACTACGAGCAGTACTTC. It codes for CASSESRRGYYEQYF.

CDR3 nucleotides: TGTGCCAGCAGCTCTTCCAGACTCGGCACAGATACGCAGTATTTT. This encodes CASSSSRLGTDTQYF. This chain connects TRBV13 to TRBJ2-3; D is undetermined. The length of the CDR3 is 15 residues. The V end was cut by 4 bases, the J end by 1 base, with 12 bases between. The germline V gene has CDR1 PRHDT and CDR2 FYEKMQ (reference sequence).

The chain links TRBV5-4 to TRBJ1-1; D gene unclear. The CDR3 runs to 12 residues. The germline V gene encodes CDR1 SGHNT and CDR2 YYREEE (reference sequence). V dropped 0 bases and J dropped 7 bases, with 7 bases sitting between them. As DNA, the CDR3 is TGTGCCAGCAGCTTGGCCCGGGGTGAAGCTTTCTTT. Translating it yields CASSLARGEAFF.

In this sample, this clone turned up once. The chain couples TRBV28 to TRBJ1-1; D not certain. The CDR3 spans 15 residues. The germline CDR1 and CDR2 sequences are MDHEN and SYDVKM. The ends were cut back, 8 bases at V and 3 bases at J, with 19 bases in the middle. In nucleotides, the CDR3 is TGTGCCAGCCTTGGTTCTCTAGGGTCCCACACTGAAGCTTTCTTT. Protein: CASLGSLGSHTEAFF.

The V call is TRBV28, the J call TRBJ2-7; TRBD2 is a possible D gene (6 bases). The CDR3 covers 16 residues. CDR1 MDHEN and CDR2 SYDVKM come from the germline V gene. Trimming left V 5 bases short and J 1 base short, with 18 bases between. The DNA of the CDR3 is TGTGCCAGCAGTGGTGCCCGTAGTGGGGGGTCCTACGAGCAGTACTTC. Protein: CASSGARSGGSYEQYF.

This clone appeared once. The chain combines TRBV6-1 with TRBJ1-2; maybe TRBD1 (5 bases). Germline lookup yields CDR1 MNHNS and CDR2 SASEGT. V was cut by 4 bases and J by 0 bases, with 12 bases left in between. This CDR3 is 15 amino acids long. CDR3 DNA: TGTGCCAGCAGTGTACGGGACGCAACTAACTATGGCTACACCTTC. Amino acid sequence: CASSVRDATNYGYTF.

V gene TRBV2 combines with J gene TRBJ2-1; tentative D call: TRBD2 (6 bases). The CDR3 sequence is 14 residues long. V lost 8 bases, J lost 7 bases, and 18 bases lay in between. CDR1 is SNHLY and CDR2 is FYNNEI in the germline V gene. CDR3 in amino acids: CASPRGWGLNEQFF. The CDR3 DNA is TGTGCCAGCCCCCGGGGGTGGGGGTTAAATGAGCAGTTCTTC.

This clone was observed once. The rearrangement links TRBV10-2 to TRBJ1-1; maybe TRBD1 (5 bases). CDR3 size: 15 residues. Looked up from germline, CDR1 is WSHSY and CDR2 is SAAADI. The V end lost 2 bases, the J end lost 3 bases, and 13 bases lay between the germline ends. The CDR3 here is CASSEGQGPYTEAFF. The CDR3 nucleotides are TGCGCCAGCAGTGAGGGGCAGGGTCCGTACACTGAAGCTTTCTTT.

The rearrangement links TRBV28 to TRBJ1-2; TRBD1 matches at 10 bases. This CDR3 is 15 amino acids long. The V gene end was trimmed by 7 bases and the J gene end by 4 bases; junction bases not matched to a gene: 9. From germline, CDR1 is MDHEN and CDR2 SYDVKM. CDR3 sequence (DNA): TGTGCCAGCAAAGGTGGGGGACAGGGGTCCTATGGCTACACCTTC. Its translation: CASKGGGQGSYGYTF.

The chain employs TRBV28 and TRBJ1-1, with 9 bases lining up with TRBD1. The V segment lost 6 bases and the J segment 5 bases; nucleotides outside the gene matches: 1. The CDR3 has 12 amino acids. CDR1 and CDR2 (germline): MDHEN, SYDVKM. CDR3 loop: CASRTGGTEAFF. The CDR3 DNA reads TGTGCCAGCAGGACAGGGGGAACTGAAGCTTTCTTT.

The chain carries TRBV4-1 and TRBJ2-3; 11 bases match TRBD2. The V gene end was trimmed by 1 base and the J gene end by 3 bases; junction bases not matched to a gene: 6. The CDR3 length is 17 residues. Germline CDR1 is MGHRA and CDR2 is YSYEKL. The CDR3 DNA reads TGCGCCAGCAGCCAAGCCTATAGCGGGGGGGCTACAGATACGCAGTATTTT. It is translated as CASSQAYSGGATDTQYF.

The chain carries TRBV5-1 and TRBJ1-6, with TRBD1 identical over 8 bases. The CDR3 contains 17 residues. The germline CDR1 and CDR2 sequences are SGHRS and YFSETQ. V dropped 4 bases and J dropped 9; count of bases not matched to a gene: 15. The CDR3 sequence: CASSLSPGQVATSPLHF. CDR3 sequence (DNA): TGCGCCAGCAGCCTCAGTCCGGGACAGGTGGCGACTTCACCCCTCCACTTT. Filled out from reference TRBV5-1 and TRBJ1-6, the complete variable domain reads KAGVTQTPRYLIKTRGQQVTLSCSPISGHRSVSWYQQTPGQGLQFLFEYFSETQRNKGNFPGRFSGRQFSNSRSEMNVSTLELGDSALYLCASSLSPGQVATSPLHFGNGTRLTVT.

The chain has TRBV2 and TRBJ1-2; 10 bases agree with TRBD1. The CDR3 is 14 residues long. Germline CDR1 and CDR2: SNHLY and FYNNEI. Unmatched junction bases numbered 3, after V lost 6 bases and J lost 2 bases. This CDR3 reads CASRTGGQNYGYTF. DNA for the CDR3: TGTGCCAGCAGGACAGGGGGCCAAAACTATGGCTACACCTTC. Supplemented by reference TRBV2 and TRBJ1-2, the full variable domain reads EPEVTQTPSHQVTQMGQEVILRCVPISNHLYFYWYRQILGQKVEFLVSFYNNEISEKSEIFDDQFSVERPDGSNFTLKIRSTKLEDSAMYFCASRTGGQNYGYTFGSGTRLTVV.

This chain connects TRBV5-6 to TRBJ1-2, with a weak D call TRBD1 (5 bases). V was shortened by 5 bases and J by 5 bases, with 10 bases between the two germline ends. In germline, CDR1 is SGHDT, CDR2 YYEEEE. CDR3 length: 12 residues. CDR3 protein: CASSRGQYGYTF. In DNA form, the CDR3 reads TGTGCCAGCAGTCGAGGACAATATGGCTACACCTTC.

This chain links TRBV7-2 with TRBJ2-5; 8 bases match TRBD2. Germline-derived CDR1 and CDR2 are SGHTA and FQGNSA. The V gene end was trimmed by 5 bases and the J gene end by 0 bases; junction bases not matched to a gene: 8. CDR3 length equals 16 residues. The CDR3 nucleotides are TGTGCCAGCAGCCAAGTGGTAGCGGGGTACCAAGAGACCCAGTACTTC. Protein: CASSQVVAGYQETQYF.

V usage is TRBV10-3 and J usage is TRBJ1-1, with 10 positions matching TRBD1. This CDR3 comprises 14 residues. The germline gives CDR1 ENHRY, CDR2 SYGVKD. With 4 bases clipped from V and 11 bases from J, the junction kept 10 bases outside the gene matches. The CDR3 sequence: CAISAGTGDLEAFF. The CDR3 nucleotides read TGTGCCATCAGTGCCGGGACAGGGGATCTGGAGGCTTTCTTT.

The chain couples TRBV18 to TRBJ1-6, with D possibly TRBD1 on 5 matching bases. With 2 bases removed from V and 6 bases from J, the gap between germline ends came to 11 bases. Looked up from germline, CDR1 is KGHSH and CDR2 is LQKENI. There are 15 residues in the CDR3. This CDR3 reads CASSPGVGGNSPLHF. As DNA, the CDR3 is TGTGCCAGCTCACCAGGGGTTGGGGGTAATTCACCCCTCCACTTT.

The chain uses TRBV10-2 and TRBJ2-7, with D perhaps TRBD1 (6 bases). V was shortened by 7 bases and J by 1 base, with 11 bases between the two germline ends. Germline CDR1 WSHSY, CDR2 SAAADI. This CDR3 has 13 residues. CDR3 DNA sequence: TGCGCCAGCATACGACAGGCGTCCTACGAGCAGTACTTC. Its protein is CASIRQASYEQYF.

CDR3 nucleotides: TGTGCCAGCAGTTTTGGGTGGGGGGGATTACACTACGAGCAGTACTTC. Translation gives CASSFGWGGLHYEQYF. This chain connects TRBV28 to TRBJ2-7; 7 bases are a match to TRBD2. The CDR3 consists of 16 residues. CDR1 and CDR2 from the germline V gene are MDHEN and SYDVKM. Trimming took 3 bases from V and 3 from J; bases not matched to a gene: 11.